The 20 T cell receptor beta chains reported below all come from one sample, sequenced in a study of T cell responses to AZD1222 COVID-19 vaccine. TCRdb's copy holds only in-frame clones and misses some; the assay was immunoSEQ multiplex PCR. The sample records roughly 80,000 clones, about nine tenths being singletons. Sample: peripheral blood, taken on day 0 of MenACWY control vaccination. The source is an adult in good health.

The rearrangement links TRBV30 to TRBJ1-2; D uncertain. The CDR3 runs to 10 residues. Germline V gene data show CDR1 as GTSNPN and CDR2 as SVGIG (reference sequence). V lost 5 bases, J lost 7 bases, and 8 bases lay in between. The CDR3: CAWGPSGYTF. CDR3 nucleotides: TGTGCCTGGGGGCCCTCTGGCTACACCTTC.

This sequence joins TRBV11-2 and TRBJ2-3; D is uncertain. This CDR3 comprises 12 residues. Germline V CDR1 and CDR2: SGHAT, FQNNGV. V was pared by 0 bases and J by 3 bases, with 1 base between. The CDR3 is CASSLETDTQYF. The CDR3 coding sequence is TGTGCCAGCAGCTTAGAAACAGATACGCAGTATTTT.

The gene calls are TRBV10-3 and TRBJ2-1, with 10 nucleotides matching TRBD2. The junction had 1 base not matched to a gene; V was cut back by 0 bases and J by 2 bases. Germline CDR1 reads ENHRY; CDR2 reads SYGVKD. This CDR3 has 16 residues. In DNA form, the CDR3 reads TGTGCCATCAGTGAGTCCGGGACTAGCGCCTACAATGAGCAGTTCTTC. Translating it yields CAISESGTSAYNEQFF.

Only a few counts were recorded for this clone. The genes are TRBV7-2 and TRBJ2-7, with 7 bases matching TRBD1. The CDR3 is made up of 14 amino acids. The V gene's germline CDR1 is SGHTA and CDR2 FQGNSA. Losses at the gene ends were 3 bases for V and 2 bases for J; bases not matched to a gene: 4. Here the CDR3 reads CASSFAQGPYEQYF. In nucleotides, the CDR3 is TGTGCCAGCAGCTTCGCACAGGGGCCCTACGAGCAGTACTTC.

This clone was recorded once. DNA for the CDR3: TGTGCCAGCAGCTTAGAAGGCCGCGATCAGCCCCAGCATTTT. Protein product: CASSLEGRDQPQHF. The rearrangement uses TRBV11-2 and TRBJ1-5; D remains unclear. The germline gives CDR1 SGHAT, CDR2 FQNNGV. This CDR3 region has 14 residues. The ends were cut back, 0 bases at V and 5 bases at J, with 8 bases in the middle.

The genes are TRBV3-1 (or the pseudogene TRBV3-2) and TRBJ1-1; D remains ambiguous. This CDR3 spans 14 amino acids. Germline V gene lookup returns CDR1 LGHDT and CDR2 YNNKEL (reference sequence). V was cut by 0 bases and J by 1 base, with 6 bases left in between. The CDR3 nucleotides are TGTGCCAGCAGCCAAGATCCCCCGAACACTGAAGCTTTCTTT. Translation gives CASSQDPPNTEAFF.

The V gene is TRBV19, the J gene TRBJ2-7; 9 nucleotides match TRBD1. Germline CDR1 is LNHDA and CDR2 is SQIVND (reference sequence). There are 15 residues in the CDR3. The J segment lost 4 bases and the V segment lost 4 bases, leaving 8 bases of the junction unmatched. CDR3 DNA: TGTGCCAGTAGTACCTCGGACAGGGGTGGATACGAGCAGTACTTC. Its protein is CASSTSDRGGYEQYF.

V and J are TRBV3-1 (or the pseudogene TRBV3-2) and TRBJ2-2, with TRBD2 identical over 9 bases. CDR1 and CDR2 from the germline V gene are LGHDT and YNNKEL (reference sequence). CDR3 length: 14 amino acids. For the CDR3, the DNA is TGTCCTCATAGCGGGAGTAGGAACACCGGGGAGCTGTTTTTT. Translation gives CPHSGSRNTGELFF.

J is TRBJ2-1 and V is TRBV10-1; 10 positions match TRBD2. Losses at the gene ends were 8 bases for V and 1 base for J; bases not matched to a gene: 8. The CDR3 runs 16 residues. The germline V gene has CDR1 WNHNN and CDR2 SYGVQD (reference sequence). CDR3 residues: CASAAGLAISYNEQFF. The CDR3, as DNA: TGCGCCAGCGCTGCGGGACTAGCGATTTCCTACAATGAGCAGTTCTTC.

The chain links TRBV5-1 to TRBJ2-1; D gene uncertain. Trimming cost V 0 bases and J 10 bases, with 5 bases left between them. Germline CDR1 and CDR2: SGHRS and YFSETQ. The CDR3 has 11 residues. In DNA, the CDR3 is TGCGCCAGCAGCTTGGAATGGGAGCAGTTCTTC. This encodes CASSLEWEQFF.

The chain has TRBV19 and TRBJ1-5, with D maybe TRBD1 (5 bases). The CDR3 covers 14 residues. Per germline, CDR1 LNHDA and CDR2 SQIVND (reference sequence). Trimming stripped 9 bases from V and 4 bases from J, with 16 bases between. The CDR3 sequence: CASNFDSLNQPQHF. As DNA, the CDR3 is TGTGCCAGCAACTTCGACAGTTTAAATCAGCCCCAGCATTTT.

The chain couples TRBV7-9 to TRBJ2-7; D is perhaps TRBD2 (5 bases). Trimming removed 0 bases from V and 6 bases from J, with 12 bases in between. In germline, CDR1 is SEHNR, CDR2 FQNEAQ (reference sequence). This CDR3 comprises 14 residues. In DNA, the CDR3 is TGTGCCAGCAGCTTAGCGCGGCTAGCAGGCGAGCAGTACTTC. Translated: CASSLARLAGEQYF.

The chain uses TRBV24-1 and TRBJ2-2; D may be TRBD2 (5 bases). The germline CDR1 and CDR2 sequences are KGHDR and SFDVKD. With 9 bases removed from V and 1 base from J, the gap between germline ends came to 11 bases. The CDR3 extends over 14 amino acids. CDR3 coding DNA: TGTGCCACCTCGAGGGCACAGAACACCGGGGAGCTGTTTTTT. Translating it yields CATSRAQNTGELFF.

This chain joins TRBV19 and TRBJ1-5, with D unresolved. The CDR3 runs to 13 residues. Germline-derived CDR1 and CDR2 are LNHDA and SQIVND (reference sequence). V lost 3 bases, J lost 1 base, and 4 bases lay in between. CDR3 nucleotides: TGTGCCAGTAGTATGGCCAGCAATCAGCCCCAGCATTTT. As protein: CASSMASNQPQHF.

The chain is built from TRBV5-1 and TRBJ2-3, with D perhaps matching TRBD2 (5 bases). The CDR3 runs 15 residues. CDR1 is SGHRS and CDR2 is YFSETQ in the germline V gene. The V gene lost 1 base and the J gene lost 4 bases, with 13 bases spanning the gap. The CDR3 sequence is CASSLLSPEADTQYF. Here the CDR3 DNA reads TGCGCCAGCAGCTTGCTGTCTCCGGAGGCAGATACGCAGTATTTT.

The chain joins TRBV7-9 to TRBJ2-7; possible D gene TRBD1, 5 bases. V lost 6 bases and J lost 1, with 10 bases in between. This CDR3 has 13 residues. Germline CDR1 SEHNR, CDR2 FQNEAQ (reference sequence). The CDR3 nucleotides are TGTGCCAGCAGAGGGGCGAATTCCTACGAGCAGTACTTC. Protein product: CASRGANSYEQYF.

This chain links TRBV2 with TRBJ1-6, with no clear D. The germline V and J ends were trimmed by 6 bases and 7 bases, with 10 bases remaining between them. The length of the CDR3 is 13 residues. The germline CDR1 and CDR2 sequences are SNHLY and FYNNEI. CDR3 in DNA: TGTGCCAGCAGCACAGAGCAAAATTCACCCCTCCACTTT. It encodes CASSTEQNSPLHF.

The chain carries TRBV4-1 and TRBJ1-2; D perhaps matches TRBD1 (5 bases). CDR1 and CDR2 from the germline V gene are MGHRA and YSYEKL. V was cut by 3 bases and J by 3 bases, with 8 bases left in between. The CDR3 spans 13 residues. CDR3 amino acids: CASSHQGDYGYTF. The DNA of the CDR3 is TGCGCCAGCAGCCACCAAGGGGACTATGGCTACACCTTC.

This clone was detected only once. The chain links TRBV13 to TRBJ2-1, with D uncertain. Trimming removed 0 bases from V and 3 bases from J, with 6 bases in between. The CDR3 totals 14 residues. Germline CDR1 reads PRHDT; CDR2 reads FYEKMQ (reference sequence). DNA of the CDR3: TGTGCCAGCAGCTTAGGTCCCAGCTACAATGAGCAGTTCTTC. It is translated as CASSLGPSYNEQFF.

The chain joins TRBV24-1 to TRBJ1-5, with D unresolved. The V and J ends lost 8 bases and 0 bases respectively, with 13 bases between them. Germline V gene data show CDR1 as KGHDR and CDR2 as SFDVKD. This CDR3 is 15 amino acids long. CDR3 DNA sequence: TGTGCCACCACCCAGTCCCGCCTTAGCAATCAGCCCCAGCATTTT. Translated, it gives CATTQSRLSNQPQHF.